This T cell receptor (beta chain) was sequenced in a study of T cells in Graves' hyperthyroidism and ophthalmopathy. Study conclusions and caveats: Patients with ophthalmopathy were separated from those with stable hyperthyroidism by a 13 V-J model. Most thyroid clonotypes expanded above 0.001 appeared in blood too.

The source material, RNA transcripts, was used to amplify TCR beta CDR3 regions. The HTBI primer set served for first-round RT-PCR of the TCR CDR3. Each CDR3 protein is one row after TCRdb ran MiXCR on the multiplex PCR reads. Of under 450,000 distinct CDR3 sequences in the sample, around 14% were seen once. This CDR3 region has 16 residues. The ends lost 0 bases at V and 4 bases at J; junction bases unmatched: 4. The germline gives CDR1 KGHSH, CDR2 LQKENI. This clonotype was detected many times. Its antigen is as yet unknown. Sequencing was carried out using blood. This receptor was identified in a woman aged 18-29 years with Graves' hyperthyroidism. The rearrangement uses TRBV18 and TRBJ1-5; TRBD1 matches at 9 bases. CDR3 nucleotides: TGTGCCAGCTCACCACCGGGACAGGGAAGAAATCAGCCCCAGCATTTT. Its translation is CASSPPGQGRNQPQHF.